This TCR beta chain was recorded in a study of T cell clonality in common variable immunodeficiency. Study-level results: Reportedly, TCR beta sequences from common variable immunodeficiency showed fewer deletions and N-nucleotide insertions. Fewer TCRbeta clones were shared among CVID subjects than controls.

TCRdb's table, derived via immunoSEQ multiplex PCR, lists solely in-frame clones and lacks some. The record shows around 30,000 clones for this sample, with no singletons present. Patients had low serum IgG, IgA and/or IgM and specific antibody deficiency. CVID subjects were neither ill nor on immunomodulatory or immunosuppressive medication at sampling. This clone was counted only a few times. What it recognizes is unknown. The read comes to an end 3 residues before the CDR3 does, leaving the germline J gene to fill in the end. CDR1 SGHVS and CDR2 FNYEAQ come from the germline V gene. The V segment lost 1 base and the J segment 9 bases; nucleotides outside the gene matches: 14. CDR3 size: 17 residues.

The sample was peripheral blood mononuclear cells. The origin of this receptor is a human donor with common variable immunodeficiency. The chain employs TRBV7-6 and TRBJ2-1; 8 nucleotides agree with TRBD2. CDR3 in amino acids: CASSLVLSPGGPGEQFF. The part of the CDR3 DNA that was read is TGTGCCAGCAGCTTAGTCCTTTCCCCGGGGGGGCCCGGTGAG. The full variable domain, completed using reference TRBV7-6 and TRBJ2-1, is GAGVSQSPRYKVTKRGQDVALRCDPISGHVSLYWYRQALGQGPEFLTYFNYEAQQDKSGLPNDRFSAERPEGSISTLTIQRTEQRDSAMYRCASSLVLSPGGPGEQFFGPGTRLTVL.